This T cell receptor (beta chain) was identified during a study of T-cell reconstitution after alpha-beta-depleted transplantation in children. The V gene end was trimmed by 7 bases and the J gene end by 1 base; junction bases not matched to a gene: 4. The length of the CDR3 is 12 residues. CDR1 is SQVTM and CDR2 is ANQGSEA in the germline V gene. Molecular barcoding with unique molecular identifiers was used for the TCRbeta library. MiXCR was run by TCRdb on the PCR reads, yielding one entry per CDR3 protein. The repertoire holds 450,000 to 600,000 distinct CDR3 sequences, with roughly 13% as singletons. This clonotype was detected ten times or more.

The sample consisted of PBMCs, mostly from graft donor cells, taken 360 days after TCRalphabeta/CD19-depleted stem cell transplant. V and J are TRBV29-1 and TRBJ2-7, with 7 bases matching TRBD1. The receptor was derived from a male patient between 5 and 17 years old who had a stem cell transplant for acute myeloid leukemia, so the T cells may come from the graft donor. CDR3 residues: CSGTGQSYEQYF. For the CDR3, the DNA is TGCAGCGGTACGGGACAGTCCTACGAGCAGTACTTC.